This section outlines one T cell receptor (beta chain) sequence together with its context. Its target is not known. The CDR3 sequence is 14 residues long. CDR1 and CDR2 (germline): SEHNR, FQNEAQ (reference sequence). The trim removed 7 bases at V and 3 bases at J, leaving 6 bases unmatched. RNA, once extracted, was reverse transcribed into cDNA for use as the sequencing template. Libraries were prepared by immunoSEQ multiplex PCR; TCRdb keeps only in-frame clonotypes and omits some of them. The profile covers about 200,000 clones, with over 60% appearing a single time and about 4.2% taken by the ten largest. The data stem from a study of CD8+ T cells in alopecia areata. Overall study: It was oral tofacitinib, at 5 to 10 mg twice daily, that treated patients received. Study observations and caveats: Persistence during tofacitinib was seen for many expanded lesional clones in scalp and blood. Scalp clonality dropped significantly under tofacitinib, as did expanded CD8+ top-100 clones.

Treatment denoted: oral pan-JAK inhibitor, 5-10 mg twice daily. The investigators collected lesional scalp punch biopsies and peripheral blood from alopecia areata patients. The J gene is TRBJ2-1, the V gene TRBV7-9; 7 bases are a match to TRBD1. The TCR was taken from a human donor with alopecia areata. The sample in question was CD4+ T cells sorted from blood, obtained at week 4, from a patient treated with tofacitinib. CDR3 residues: CASTQGGFYNEQFF. The CDR3, as DNA: TGTGCCAGCACCCAAGGGGGCTTCTACAATGAGCAGTTCTTC. Using reference TRBV7-9 and TRBJ2-1 for the parts outside the CDR3, the full variable domain is DTGVSQNPRHKITKRGQNVTFRCDPISEHNRLYWYRQTLGQGPEFLTYFQNEAQLEKSRLLSDRFSAERPKGSFSTLEIQRTEQGDSAMYLCASTQGGFYNEQFFGPGTRLTVL.